One and the same sample provided the 19 T cell receptor beta chains below, sequenced in a study of read filtering for tumor transcriptome and immune sequencing. Molecular barcoded adaptors covering alpha/delta and beta/gamma chains were used on roughly 400 ng RNA. TCRdb fed the reads into MiXCR, producing one record per CDR3 protein. This sample has 93,000 or so distinct CDR3 sequences, with roughly 21% found just once. The sequenced material came from a population of CD138-negative cells sorted from bone marrow. These receptors were collected from a donor at least 40 years old with multiple myeloma.

This clonotype was seen repeatedly, ten times or more. The chain carries TRBV6-6 and TRBJ1-1; unclear D gene. The CDR3 is 13 amino acids. Germline V CDR1 and CDR2: MNHNY, SVGAGI (reference sequence). Trimming cost V 5 bases and J 8 bases, with 15 bases left between them. The chain's CDR3 is CASSGPLTTEAFF. The CDR3, as DNA: TGTGCCAGCAGTGGCCCACTTACCACGGAAGCTTTCTTT.

This clonotype was counted only a few times. The rearrangement joins TRBV5-5 to TRBJ2-7; 8 bases are a match to TRBD2. Germline values: CDR1 SGHKS, CDR2 YYEKEE (reference sequence). The CDR3 runs to 16 residues. The ends lost 0 bases at V and 3 bases at J; junction bases unmatched: 8. This chain's CDR3 is CASSLAPGLGSYEQYF. The CDR3 nucleotides read TGTGCCAGCAGCTTGGCCCCGGGACTAGGAAGCTACGAGCAGTACTTC.

About this clonotype itself: A far larger clone is a single base away, which makes a read error likely. No conserved phenylalanine or tryptophan is present at the end of the CDR3, so a read error is the likely explanation. The gene calls are TRBV12-3 or TRBV12-4 and TRBJ2-5, with D tentatively TRBD1 (6 bases). The CDR3 contains 15 residues. CDR3 sequence: CASGLGQGIGETQYS. CDR3 nucleotides: TGTGCTAGTGGTTTGGGTCAGGGGATCGGGGAGACCCAGTACTCC.

At least ten counts were recorded for this clonotype. V is TRBV28 and J is TRBJ2-7; 7 bases agree with TRBD1. The CDR3 loop spans 13 amino acids. The junction had 3 bases not matched to a gene; V was cut back by 5 bases and J by 2 bases. From germline, CDR1 is MDHEN and CDR2 SYDVKM. The CDR3 bases are TGTGCCAGCAGTGACAGGGTTGCCTACGAGCAGTACTTC. Translated, it gives CASSDRVAYEQYF.

The chain carries TRBV2 and TRBJ1-5, with D maybe TRBD1 (6 bases). The V and J ends lost 7 bases and 0 bases respectively, with 13 bases between them. The CDR3 runs 15 residues. Germline-derived CDR1 and CDR2 are SNHLY and FYNNEI. The CDR3 region is CASKTQGNSNQPQHF. The CDR3 coding sequence is TGTGCCAGCAAAACACAGGGAAATAGCAATCAGCCCCAGCATTTT.

This clonotype was recorded at least ten times. The CDR3 sequence: CATSDRQLAGADFTQYF. The CDR3 coding sequence is TGTGCCACCAGTGACCGACAACTAGCGGGGGCTGATTTTACGCAGTATTTT. This chain joins TRBV24-1 and TRBJ2-3; 11 nucleotides align to TRBD2. This CDR3 is built from 17 residues. Germline values: CDR1 KGHDR, CDR2 SFDVKD. V shed 4 bases and J 8 bases; nucleotides not matched to a gene: 13.

This clonotype was seen at least ten times. The chain links TRBV20-1 to TRBJ1-1; D unresolved. With 6 bases removed from V and 3 bases from J, the gap between germline ends came to 8 bases. From germline, CDR1 is DFQATT and CDR2 SNEGSKA (reference sequence). The CDR3 is made up of 11 amino acids. The CDR3 loop is CSALRDTEAFF. CDR3 nucleotide sequence: TGCAGTGCGCTAAGGGACACTGAAGCTTTCTTT.

A note on this clonotype: The germline gene is not matched at one end of the junction; a read error may be the cause. This rearrangement joins TRBV28 to TRBJ1-4, with D unresolved. Germline-derived CDR1 and CDR2 are MDHEN and SYDVKM. CDR3 length: 14 amino acids. CDR3 DNA: TGTGCCAGCAGTTTGGTGTCAACTAATGAAAACCTGCTTTTT. Protein product: CASSLVSTNENLLF. Variable domain in full (rest from reference TRBV28 and TRBJ1-4): DVKVTQSSRYLVKRTGEKVFLECVQDMDHENMFWYRQDPGLGLRLIYFSYDVKMKEKGDIPEGYSVSREKKERFSLILESASTNQTSMYLCASSLVSTNENLLFGSGTQLSVL.

Notes on this clonotype: The CDR3 does not end in the conserved phenylalanine or tryptophan, so this is likely a read error. J is TRBJ1-6 and V is TRBV7-2; 7 positions agree with TRBD1. The CDR3 has 15 residues. Trimming took 5 bases from V and 7 from J; bases not matched to a gene: 8. CDR1 SGHTA and CDR2 FQGNSA come from the germline V gene. As DNA, the CDR3 is TGTGCCAGCAGCCCTCGACAGGGTTGGAATTCACCCCTCCACTCT. Translating it yields CASSPRQGWNSPLHS.

Concerning this clonotype itself: The junction differs from germline at one of its ends, possibly a read error. The chain combines TRBV2 with TRBJ2-5; D unclear. The CDR3 extends over 11 amino acids. The V gene's germline CDR1 is SNHLY and CDR2 FYNNEI. This chain's CDR3 is CASSGEETQHF. DNA of the CDR3: TGTGCCAGCAGTGGGGAAGAGACCCAGCACTTC. The variable domain in full, completed from reference TRBV2 and TRBJ2-5, reads EPEVTQTPSHQVTQMGQEVILRCVPISNHLYFYWYRQILGQKVEFLVSFYNNEISEKSEIFDDQFSVERPDGSNFTLKIRSTKLEDSAMYFCASSGEETQHFGPGTRLLVL.

This clonotype was counted between two and nine times. The CDR3 is CASSLSSSQETQYF. The CDR3 DNA sequence: TGCGCCAGCAGCTTGAGTAGCAGCCAAGAGACCCAGTACTTC. The chain has TRBV5-1 and TRBJ2-5; D is undetermined. The V end was cut by 1 base, the J end by 1 base, with 8 bases between. The germline gives CDR1 SGHRS, CDR2 YFSETQ. The CDR3 loop spans 14 amino acids.

This clonotype was seen more than once but under ten times. J is TRBJ1-1 and V is TRBV24-1; TRBD1 matches 8 bases. The V segment lost 3 bases and the J segment 8 bases; nucleotides outside the gene matches: 10. The CDR3 runs to 15 residues. Looked up from germline, CDR1 is KGHDR and CDR2 is SFDVKD. The DNA for the CDR3 is TGTGCCACCAGTGATCGCGACAGGGGAATTTCCGAAGCTTTCTTT. It is translated as CATSDRDRGISEAFF.

Many counts were recorded for this clonotype. The chain couples TRBV30 to TRBJ2-3; 11 nucleotides align to TRBD2. The trim removed 3 bases at V and 4 bases at J, leaving 6 bases unmatched. This CDR3 has 15 residues. CDR1 and CDR2 (germline): GTSNPN, SVGIG (reference sequence). The CDR3: CAWSRSGGASDTQYF. Here the CDR3 DNA reads TGTGCCTGGAGCCGTAGCGGGGGGGCGTCAGATACGCAGTATTTT.

The chain joins TRBV11-2 to TRBJ2-1, with D perhaps matching TRBD1 (8 bases). The CDR3 has 15 residues. The V end was cut by 5 bases, the J end by 4 bases, with 15 bases between. Germline CDR1 SGHAT, CDR2 FQNNGV. The chain's CDR3 is CASSLQGGGYNEQFF. Written as DNA, the CDR3 is TGTGCCAGCAGCCTACAGGGGGGGGGGTACAATGAGCAGTTCTTC.

To note about this clonotype: A much larger clone lies a single base off, so this may be a read error. This chain uses TRBV12-3 or TRBV12-4 with TRBJ2-5, with 11 bases that match TRBD1. The CDR3 length is 15 residues. V was clipped by 7 bases and J by 5 bases; unmatched bases: 9. This CDR3 reads CASTRTGGALETQYF. CDR3 sequence (DNA): TGTGCCAGCACTAGGACAGGGGGCGCGCTGGAGACCCAGTACTTC.

This clonotype was observed once. A far larger clone lies a single base away; this is likely a read error. The genes are TRBV12-3 or TRBV12-4 and TRBJ2-1, with TRBD1 identical over 9 bases. Trimming took 2 bases from V and 8 from J; bases not matched to a gene: 7. The CDR3 is 15 residues long. The CDR3 sequence: CASSLRTGGWDEQFF. CDR3 in DNA: TGTGCCAGCAGTTTACGTACAGGGGGCTGGGATGAGCAGTTCTTC.

This clonotype was recorded at least ten times. This chain connects TRBV7-2 to TRBJ1-1, with D possibly being TRBD1 (6 bases). Trimming left V 4 bases short and J 4 bases short, with 10 bases between. The CDR3 has 13 amino acids. CDR1 SGHTA and CDR2 FQGNSA come from the germline V gene. This CDR3 reads CASSYTGLTEAFF. The CDR3 DNA reads TGTGCCAGCAGCTACACAGGGCTCACTGAAGCTTTCTTT.

This sequence joins TRBV2 and TRBJ1-5; 7 nucleotides agree with TRBD1. Germline V gene data show CDR1 as SNHLY and CDR2 as FYNNEI. V trimming: 7 bases; J trimming: 10 bases; junction bases outside the gene matches: 7. This CDR3 is built from 12 residues. The CDR3 sequence is CASTPGGHPQHF. CDR3 in DNA: TGTGCCAGCACCCCAGGGGGACATCCCCAGCATTTT.

This clonotype was recorded many times. This chain uses TRBV2 with TRBJ2-3; no clear D. V gave up 0 bases and J gave up 0 bases, with 4 bases separating them. This CDR3 spans 14 amino acids. Germline CDR1 reads SNHLY; CDR2 reads FYNNEI. The CDR3, as DNA: TGTGCCAGCAGTGAAGCTACCAGCACAGATACGCAGTATTTT. Translated, it gives CASSEATSTDTQYF.